This T cell receptor (beta chain) was captured by sequencing in a study of blood T cell repertoires in COVID-19. Study at large: COVID-19 samples, acute and convalescent, were from the United States, Italy and Spain.

Original methodology: Estimated nucleated cell counts came from reference gene primer amplification. Produced via immunoSEQ multiplex PCR; TCRdb's table is partial and in-frame only. The DNA gave D and trimming, while V, J and clone size come from that table. The data hold over 250,000 clones, with around 89% observed a single time. One Seattle source followed patients from active infection through their disease course. Germline V gene sequence: CDR1 LGHNT, CDR2 FRNRAP. V lost 6 bases and J 6 bases, leaving 13 bases between the germline ends. This CDR3 spans 13 amino acids. The chain couples TRBV12-5 to TRBJ2-3, with a possible D match to TRBD2 (5 bases). This TCR derives from a woman aged 45-59 years with COVID-19, enrolled during active disease. The sample was peripheral blood. CDR3 in amino acids: CASGGDRADTQYF. CDR3 bases: TGTGCTAGTGGCGGGGATAGGGCCGATACGCAGTATTTT.